What follows are 9 T cell receptor beta chains derived from one specimen sequenced in a study of CD4 T cells in relation to SARS-CoV-2 and coronaviruses. Clones were read by immunoSEQ multiplex PCR, and TCRdb kept only the in-frame ones, dropping some. The sample yields about 30,000 clones, approximately 80% seen once. Their antigen targets remain unknown. Before the COVID-19 pandemic, during about 2010-2018, CD4+ T cells were taken from unexposed donors. Isolation of CD4+ T cells took place after about 10 days in culture. The sample consisted of CD4+ T cells from PBMCs, cultured in vitro. These receptors all come from a human donor in good health.

This chain uses TRBV7-2 with TRBJ1-6; 7 bases fit TRBD1. CDR3 length: 19 residues. Per the germline V gene, CDR1 is SGHTA and CDR2 is FQGNSA. The ends lost 5 bases at V and 4 bases at J; junction bases unmatched: 17. The DNA of the CDR3 is TGTGCCAGCAGCCCGGGTATCCGCCAAGGGGGCATTTATAATTCACCCCTCCACTTT. It is translated as CASSPGIRQGGIYNSPLHF.

CDR3 in amino acids: CASNGSDEKLFF. In nucleotides, the CDR3 is TGTGCCAGCAACGGTTCGGATGAAAAACTGTTTTTT. The rearrangement links TRBV2 to TRBJ1-4, with D uncertain. CDR3 size: 12 residues. Germline lookup yields CDR1 SNHLY and CDR2 FYNNEI. V lost 7 bases, J lost 6 bases, and 9 bases lay in between.

This clone has more than one count but fewer than ten. The V gene is TRBV4-1, the J gene TRBJ1-3; 9 nucleotides match TRBD1. Germline V CDR1 and CDR2: MGHRA, YSYEKL. V lost 1 base to trimming and J lost 1 base; unmatched junction nucleotides: 2. There are 16 residues in the CDR3. The DNA of the CDR3 is TGCGCCAGCAGCCAAGCGGGACAGGGTTCTGGAAACACCATATATTTT. Translated, it gives CASSQAGQGSGNTIYF.

V and J are TRBV5-1 and TRBJ2-3; D perhaps matches TRBD2 (5 bases). From germline, CDR1 is SGHRS and CDR2 YFSETQ. The CDR3 loop spans 15 amino acids. V gave up 1 base and J gave up 6 bases, with 15 bases separating them. The CDR3 spells CASSLLAGEADTQYF. The CDR3 nucleotides read TGCGCCAGCAGCTTGCTAGCAGGAGAGGCGGATACGCAGTATTTT.

V and J are TRBV6-5 and TRBJ2-1; no clear D. V gave up 2 bases and J gave up 0 bases, with 8 bases separating them. CDR3 length: 15 amino acids. Germline values: CDR1 MNHEY, CDR2 SVGAGI. For the CDR3, the DNA is TGTGCCAGCAGTTACCGGAGAAACTCCTACAATGAGCAGTTCTTC. Its translation: CASSYRRNSYNEQFF.

The chain joins TRBV5-3 to TRBJ2-1, with D unclear. TRBV5-3 is filed as an ORF, its function uncertain. The CDR3 is 13 residues long. Trimming took off 4 bases at V and 4 bases at J, with 9 bases between the two ends. Written as DNA, the CDR3 is TGTGCCAGAAGCCCAGGACCGTACAATGAGCAGTTCTTC. Encoded protein: CARSPGPYNEQFF.

V usage is TRBV6-2 or TRBV6-3 and J usage is TRBJ1-3, with D perhaps matching TRBD1 (6 bases). The V gene's germline CDR1 is MNHEY and CDR2 SVGEGT. The CDR3 length is 20 residues. The ends were cut back, 5 bases at V and 1 base at J, with 27 bases in the middle. The CDR3 spells CASSTLKGVRGSMSGNTIYF. As DNA, the CDR3 is TGTGCCAGCAGTACGCTAAAGGGGGTAAGGGGATCGATGTCTGGAAACACCATATATTTT.

On this clone: Other DNA sequences within the sample encode an identical CDR3. The CDR3 sequence is CASSFPGGAYEQYF. The CDR3 nucleotides are TGTGCCAGCAGTTTCCCCGGCGGGGCCTACGAGCAGTACTTC. This rearrangement joins TRBV28 to TRBJ2-7; TRBD2 is a possible D gene (6 bases). CDR3 length: 14 amino acids. CDR1 is MDHEN and CDR2 is SYDVKM in the germline V gene. Trimming cost V 3 bases and J 2 bases, with 11 bases left between them. Full variable domain (rest looked up from reference TRBV28 and TRBJ2-7): DVKVTQSSRYLVKRTGEKVFLECVQDMDHENMFWYRQDPGLGLRLIYFSYDVKMKEKGDIPEGYSVSREKKERFSLILESASTNQTSMYLCASSFPGGAYEQYFGPGTRLTVT.

The chain is built from TRBV2 and TRBJ2-5; 8 bases are a match to TRBD1. Germline V gene data show CDR1 as SNHLY and CDR2 as FYNNEI. J was trimmed by 4 bases and V by 7 bases; bases with no gene match: 5. The CDR3 has 13 amino acids. The CDR3, as DNA: TGTGCCAGCAAATCGACAGGGGTAGAGACCCAGTACTTC. The encoded protein is CASKSTGVETQYF.